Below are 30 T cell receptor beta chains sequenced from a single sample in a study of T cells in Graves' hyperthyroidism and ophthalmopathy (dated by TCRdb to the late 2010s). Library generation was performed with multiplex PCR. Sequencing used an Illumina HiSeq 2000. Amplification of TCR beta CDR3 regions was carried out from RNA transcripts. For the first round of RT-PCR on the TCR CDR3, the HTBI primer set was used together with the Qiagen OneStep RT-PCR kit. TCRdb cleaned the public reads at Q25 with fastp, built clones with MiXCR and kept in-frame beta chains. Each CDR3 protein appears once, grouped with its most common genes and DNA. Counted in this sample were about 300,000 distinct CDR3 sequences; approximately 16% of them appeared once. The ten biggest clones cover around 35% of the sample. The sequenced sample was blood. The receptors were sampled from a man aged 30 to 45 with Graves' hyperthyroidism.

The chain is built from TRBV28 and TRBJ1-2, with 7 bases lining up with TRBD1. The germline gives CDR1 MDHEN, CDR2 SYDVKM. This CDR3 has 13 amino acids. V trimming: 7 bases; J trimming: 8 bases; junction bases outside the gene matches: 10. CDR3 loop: CASKKGAGGGYTF. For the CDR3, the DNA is TGTGCCAGCAAAAAGGGGGCAGGAGGGGGCTACACCTTC.

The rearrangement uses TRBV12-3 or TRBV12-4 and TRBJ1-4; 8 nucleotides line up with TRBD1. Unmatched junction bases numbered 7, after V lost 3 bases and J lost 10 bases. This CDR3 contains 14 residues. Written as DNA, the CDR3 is TGTGCCAGCAGTTTGACAGGGGCAATGTCAAAACTGTTTTTT. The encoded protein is CASSLTGAMSKLFF.

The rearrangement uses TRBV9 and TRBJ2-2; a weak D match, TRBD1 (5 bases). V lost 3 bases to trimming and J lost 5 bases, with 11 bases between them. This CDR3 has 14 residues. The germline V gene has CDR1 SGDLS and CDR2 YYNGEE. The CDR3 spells CASSESSGTGELFF. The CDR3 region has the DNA TGTGCCAGCAGCGAGAGTTCAGGGACCGGGGAGCTGTTTTTT. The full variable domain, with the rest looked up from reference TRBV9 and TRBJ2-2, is DSGVTQTPKHLITATGQRVTLRCSPRSGDLSVYWYQQSLDQGLQFLIQYYNGEERAKGNILERFSAQQFPDLHSELNLSSLELGDSALYFCASSESSGTGELFFGEGSRLTVL.

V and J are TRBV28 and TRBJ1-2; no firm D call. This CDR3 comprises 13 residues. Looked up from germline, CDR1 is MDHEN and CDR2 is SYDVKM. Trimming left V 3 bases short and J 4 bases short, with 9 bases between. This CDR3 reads CASSFRVSYGYTF. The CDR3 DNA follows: TGTGCCAGCAGTTTTAGGGTTAGCTATGGCTACACCTTC.

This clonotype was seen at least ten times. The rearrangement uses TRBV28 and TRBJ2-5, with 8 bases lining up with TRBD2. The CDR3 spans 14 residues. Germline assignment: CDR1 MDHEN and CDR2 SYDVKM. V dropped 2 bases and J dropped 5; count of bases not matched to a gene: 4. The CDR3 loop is CASSLPTGGETQYF. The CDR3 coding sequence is TGTGCCAGCAGTTTACCCACGGGGGGGGAGACCCAGTACTTC.

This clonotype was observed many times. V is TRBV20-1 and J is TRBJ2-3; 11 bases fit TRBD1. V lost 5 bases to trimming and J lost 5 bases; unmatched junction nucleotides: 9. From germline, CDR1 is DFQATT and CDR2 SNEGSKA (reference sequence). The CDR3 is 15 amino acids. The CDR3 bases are TGCAGTGCTCCGCATGGGGGACAGGGGGGAGATACGCAGTATTTT. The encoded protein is CSAPHGGQGGDTQYF.

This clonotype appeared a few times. The CDR3 is CASSDRGGGGNTIYF. CDR3 nucleotides: TGTGCCAGCAGCGACAGGGGAGGCGGAGGAAACACCATATATTTT. The J gene is TRBJ1-3, the V gene TRBV9; 7 bases line up with TRBD1. Germline values: CDR1 SGDLS, CDR2 YYNGEE. Trimming took 3 bases from V and 4 from J; bases not matched to a gene: 7. The CDR3 extends over 15 amino acids.

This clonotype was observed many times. CDR3 amino acids: CAWSVGGKQPQHF. CDR3 DNA sequence: TGTGCCTGGAGTGTTGGGGGGAAACAGCCCCAGCATTTT. The chain recombines TRBV30 with TRBJ1-5; D may be TRBD1 (5 bases). Trimming pared 0 bases from V and 7 bases from J, leaving 10 bases between. In germline, CDR1 is GTSNPN, CDR2 SVGIG (reference sequence). This CDR3 spans 13 amino acids.

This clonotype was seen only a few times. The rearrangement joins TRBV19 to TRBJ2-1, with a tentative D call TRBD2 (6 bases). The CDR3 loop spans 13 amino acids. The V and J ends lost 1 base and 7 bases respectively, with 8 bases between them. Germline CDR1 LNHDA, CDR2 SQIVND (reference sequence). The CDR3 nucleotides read TGTGCCAGTAGTATAGTTGCGGGGAATGAGCAGTTCTTC. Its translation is CASSIVAGNEQFF.

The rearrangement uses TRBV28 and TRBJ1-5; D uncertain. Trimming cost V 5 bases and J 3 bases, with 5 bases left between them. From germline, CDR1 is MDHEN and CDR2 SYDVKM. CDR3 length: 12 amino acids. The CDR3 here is CASSPYNQPQHF. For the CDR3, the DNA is TGTGCCAGCAGTCCATACAATCAGCCCCAGCATTTT.

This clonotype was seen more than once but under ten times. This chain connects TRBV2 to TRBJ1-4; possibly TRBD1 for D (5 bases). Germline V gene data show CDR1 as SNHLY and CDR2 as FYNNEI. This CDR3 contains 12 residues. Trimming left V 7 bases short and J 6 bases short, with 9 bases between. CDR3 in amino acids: CASTRDDEKLFF. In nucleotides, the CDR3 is TGTGCCAGCACCCGGGACGATGAAAAACTGTTTTTT.

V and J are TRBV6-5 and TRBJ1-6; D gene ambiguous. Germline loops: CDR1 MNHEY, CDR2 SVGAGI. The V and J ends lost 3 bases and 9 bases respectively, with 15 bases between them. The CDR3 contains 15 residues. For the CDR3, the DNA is TGTGCCAGCAGTTATGTTGGCGATGTAGGTTCACCCCTCCACTTT. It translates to CASSYVGDVGSPLHF.

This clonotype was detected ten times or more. CDR3 bases: TGTGCCAGCAGCTCCCGCACAGGCAGGACTTCCTACGAGCAGTACTTC. Its translation: CASSSRTGRTSYEQYF. J is TRBJ2-7 and V is TRBV7-9; D possibly uses TRBD1 or TRBD2 (5 bases each). This CDR3 has 16 residues. Trimming removed 4 bases from V and 1 base from J, with 17 bases in between. In germline, CDR1 is SEHNR, CDR2 FQNEAQ (reference sequence).

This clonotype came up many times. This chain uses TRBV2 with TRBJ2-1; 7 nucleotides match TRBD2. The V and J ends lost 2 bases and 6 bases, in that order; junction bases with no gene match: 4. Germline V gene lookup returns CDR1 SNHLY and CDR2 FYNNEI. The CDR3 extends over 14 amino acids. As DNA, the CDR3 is TGTGCCAGCAGTGAATGGGGGGGGGGCAATGAGCAGTTCTTC. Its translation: CASSEWGGGNEQFF.

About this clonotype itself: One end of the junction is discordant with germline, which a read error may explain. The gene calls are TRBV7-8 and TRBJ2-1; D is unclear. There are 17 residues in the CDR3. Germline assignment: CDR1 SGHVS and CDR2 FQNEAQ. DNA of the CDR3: TGTGTCAGCAGCCCCGCTCGTGCGCCGAGCTCCTACAATGAGCAGTTCTTC. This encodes CVSSPARAPSSYNEQFF.

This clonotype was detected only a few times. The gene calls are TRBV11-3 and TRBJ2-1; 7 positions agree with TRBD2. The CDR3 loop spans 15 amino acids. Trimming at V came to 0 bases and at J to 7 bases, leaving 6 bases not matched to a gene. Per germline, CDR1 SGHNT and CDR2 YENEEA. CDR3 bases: TGTGCCAGCAGCTTAGATCGGACTAGAAGGAATGAGCAGTTCTTC. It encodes CASSLDRTRRNEQFF.

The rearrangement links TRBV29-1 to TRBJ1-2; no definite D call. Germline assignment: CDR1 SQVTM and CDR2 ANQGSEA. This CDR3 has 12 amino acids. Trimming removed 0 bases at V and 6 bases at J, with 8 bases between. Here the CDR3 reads CSVEDPSHGYTF. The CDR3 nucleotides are TGCAGCGTTGAAGACCCGAGTCATGGCTACACCTTC.

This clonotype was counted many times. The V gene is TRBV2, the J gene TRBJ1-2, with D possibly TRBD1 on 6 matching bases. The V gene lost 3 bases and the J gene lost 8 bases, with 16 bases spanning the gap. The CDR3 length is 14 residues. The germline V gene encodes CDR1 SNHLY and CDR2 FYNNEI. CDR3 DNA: TGTGCCAGCAGTGAGAATTGGCAGGGGCAAGGCTACACCTTC. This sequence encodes CASSENWQGQGYTF.

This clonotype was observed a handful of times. In nucleotides, the CDR3 is TGTGCCAGCAGCTCCATAGCGGGAGGCAGGGTATGGTACTTC. Protein: CASSSIAGGRVWYF. The gene calls are TRBV7-2 and TRBJ2-5, with 10 bases lining up with TRBD2. The CDR3 contains 14 residues. Germline CDR1 is SGHTA and CDR2 is FQGNSA. Germline trimming cut 4 bases from V and 13 bases from J; bases unmatched to any gene: 12. Complete variable domain (other parts from reference TRBV7-2 and TRBJ2-5): GAGVSQSPSNKVTEKGKDVELRCDPISGHTALYWYRQSLGQGLEFLIYFQGNSAPDKSGLPSDRFSAERTGGSVSTLTIQRTQQEDSAVYLCASSSIAGGRVWYFGPGTRLLVL.

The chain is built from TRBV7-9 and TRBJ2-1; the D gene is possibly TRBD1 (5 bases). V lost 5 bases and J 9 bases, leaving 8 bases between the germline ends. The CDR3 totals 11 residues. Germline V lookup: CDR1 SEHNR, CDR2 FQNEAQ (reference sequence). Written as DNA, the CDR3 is TGTGCCAGCAGCCTACAGGCTGAGCAGTTCTTC. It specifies CASSLQAEQFF. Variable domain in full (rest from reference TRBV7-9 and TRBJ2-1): DTGVSQNPRHKITKRGQNVTFRCDPISEHNRLYWYRQTLGQGPEFLTYFQNEAQLEKSRLLSDRFSAERPKGSFSTLEIQRTEQGDSAMYLCASSLQAEQFFGPGTRLTVL.

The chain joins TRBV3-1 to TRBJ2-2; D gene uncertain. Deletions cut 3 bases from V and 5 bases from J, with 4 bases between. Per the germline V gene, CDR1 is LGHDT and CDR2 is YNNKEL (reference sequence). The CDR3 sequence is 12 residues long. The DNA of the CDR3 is TGTGCCAGCAGCCATGGAACCGGGGAGCTGTTTTTT. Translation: CASSHGTGELFF.

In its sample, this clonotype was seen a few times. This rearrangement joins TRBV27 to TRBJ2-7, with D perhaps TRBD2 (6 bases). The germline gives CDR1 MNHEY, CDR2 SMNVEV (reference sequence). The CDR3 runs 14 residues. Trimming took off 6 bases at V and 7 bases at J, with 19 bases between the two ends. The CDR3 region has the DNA TGTGCCAGCAGGAAAAGGCGGACTAACGGGGAGCAGTACTTC. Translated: CASRKRRTNGEQYF.

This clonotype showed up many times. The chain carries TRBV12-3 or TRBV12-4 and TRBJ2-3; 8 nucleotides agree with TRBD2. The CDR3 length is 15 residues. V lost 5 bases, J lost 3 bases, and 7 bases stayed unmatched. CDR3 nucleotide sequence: TGTGCCAGCAGTCCCCAAGCGGGAGTGACAGATACGCAGTATTTT. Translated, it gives CASSPQAGVTDTQYF.

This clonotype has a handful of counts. The CDR3 DNA is TGCGCCAGCAGTCCCCTAGGCAGGACCTACGAGCAGTACTTC. It is translated as CASSPLGRTYEQYF. The chain uses TRBV10-1 and TRBJ2-7; D gene uncertain. Germline loops: CDR1 WNHNN, CDR2 SYGVQD (reference sequence). The germline V and J ends were trimmed by 5 bases and 2 bases, with 13 bases remaining between them. The CDR3 is 14 residues long.

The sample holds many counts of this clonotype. Here the CDR3 reads CASSSGSTLGAEAFF. The CDR3 DNA is TGTGCCAGCAGCTCCGGATCAACCTTGGGGGCTGAAGCTTTCTTT. This rearrangement joins TRBV7-9 to TRBJ1-1, with a weak D call TRBD1 (5 bases). This CDR3 spans 15 amino acids. CDR1 and CDR2 from the germline V gene are SEHNR and FQNEAQ (reference sequence). V lost 4 bases and J lost 6, with 18 bases in between.

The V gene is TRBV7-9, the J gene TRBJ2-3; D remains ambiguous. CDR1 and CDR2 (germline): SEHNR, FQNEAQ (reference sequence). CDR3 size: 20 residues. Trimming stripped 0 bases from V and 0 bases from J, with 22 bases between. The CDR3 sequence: CASSLAPPYSEPYSTDTQYF. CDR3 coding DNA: TGTGCCAGCAGCTTAGCGCCGCCGTATTCCGAGCCATATAGCACAGATACGCAGTATTTT.

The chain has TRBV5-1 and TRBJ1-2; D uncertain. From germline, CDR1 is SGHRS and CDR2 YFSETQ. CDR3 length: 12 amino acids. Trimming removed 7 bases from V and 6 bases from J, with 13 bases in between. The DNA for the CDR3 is TGCGCCAGCGGGTCAGCGGGAGATGGCTACACCTTC. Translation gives CASGSAGDGYTF.

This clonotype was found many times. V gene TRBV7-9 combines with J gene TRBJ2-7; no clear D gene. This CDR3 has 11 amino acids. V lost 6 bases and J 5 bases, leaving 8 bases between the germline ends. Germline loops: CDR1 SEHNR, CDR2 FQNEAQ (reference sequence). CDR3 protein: CASSKDNEQYF. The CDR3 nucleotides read TGTGCCAGCAGTAAAGATAACGAGCAGTACTTC.

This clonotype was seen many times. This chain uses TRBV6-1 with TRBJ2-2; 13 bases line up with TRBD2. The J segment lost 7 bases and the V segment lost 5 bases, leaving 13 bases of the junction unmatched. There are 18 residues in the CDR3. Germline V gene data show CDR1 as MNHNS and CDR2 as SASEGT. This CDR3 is CASSPRTSGSRFVGELFF. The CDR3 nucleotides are TGTGCCAGCAGTCCTCGGACTAGCGGGAGTCGGTTTGTCGGGGAGCTGTTTTTT.

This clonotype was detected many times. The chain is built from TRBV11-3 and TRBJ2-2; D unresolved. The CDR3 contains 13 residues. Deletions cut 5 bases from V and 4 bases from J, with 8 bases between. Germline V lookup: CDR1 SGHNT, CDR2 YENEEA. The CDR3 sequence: CASSPGATGELFF. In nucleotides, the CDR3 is TGTGCCAGCAGCCCTGGAGCCACCGGGGAGCTGTTTTTT. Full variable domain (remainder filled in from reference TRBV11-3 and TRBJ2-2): EAGVVQSPRYKIIEKKQPVAFWCNPISGHNTLYWYLQNLGQGPELLIRYENEEAVDDSQLPKDRFSAERLKGVDSTLKIQPAELGDSAVYLCASSPGATGELFFGEGSRLTVL.